This record looks at one T cell receptor beta chain sequence and its context. No cognate antigen has been identified for it. Per-nucleotide qualities are absent, and no much larger clonotype sits a single base away. The cohort was made up of around 720 healthy bone marrow donors. At the time of sampling, every cohort member was nominally healthy, though immune exposures that went unrecorded were likely present. The donor tested CMV seronegative, placing the donor among the 352 seronegative members of the cohort. Each donor provided a peripheral blood sample, and peripheral blood mononuclear cells were used for TCR beta sequencing. Genomic DNA was extracted from the blood cell samples with the Qiagen DNeasy Blood Extraction Kit. These data belong to a study of cytomegalovirus exposure and HLA in healthy donors (dated by TCRdb to between 2016 and 2019). About the study as a whole: An earlier analysis of approximately 590 of the donors reported about 250 Gb of sequence data and around 110 million unique TCR beta sequences from 150 million to 200 million T cells. Among the roughly 370 genotyped donors, more than 70% belonged to the genetic ancestry cluster associated with self-reported Caucasian donors. The number of donors typed differed by locus, with 629-630 for A, B, C, DRB1 and DQB1, more than 500 for DQA1, some 570 for DPA1, and approximately 470 for DPB1. Every repertoire in the discovery cohort had been generated on one and the same sequencing platform. Around 300 gigabases of sequencing data and some 85 million unique TCR sequences were included in an early release covering over 600 HLA-typed donors. To predict cytomegalovirus infection status, the study brought together high-throughput TCR immunosequencing, statistical association of individual TCRs with disease status, and machine learning. A later genetic analysis took genome-wide SNP genotypes for about 55% of the roughly 700 donors and used that subset as a discovery cohort. An earlier analysis of 500 to 750 of the donors applied high-throughput TCR beta sequencing to assess whether each TCR beta V gene segment acted as functional or pseudogenic. A later analysis re-examined previously published TCR beta repertoires from just over 650 donors and added high-resolution HLA genotyping to investigate patterns of TCR occurrence. Because of strong linkage in the cohort, roughly five DR-DQ haplotypes were treated as single units for association and clustering. Rather than drawing on any new phenotypic data, the later analysis identified candidate immune exposures from TCR beta sequences and the way those sequences occurred across donors. Donor age, sex, ethnicity and CMV serostatus were compiled alongside the repertoire data. The study profiled the T cell repertoires of under 850 subjects by immunosequencing and related them to cytomegalovirus serostatus. Both class I and class II loci were covered by HLA typing, at four-digit resolution. The aim of the study was to test whether cataloging public T cell receptors could identify signatures of past pathogen exposure. A separate validation cohort of 100 to 150 different subjects was used in addition to the roughly 640-subject first cohort. Across 398 genotyped donors of the cohort, an average of about 220,000 unique TCR beta nucleotide sequences per donor were sequenced, and approximately 19% of those sequences were non-productive. On the study overall, not on this receptor specifically: A further reported finding was that TCR beta sequences accurately predicted the HLA-A and HLA-B alleles for most subjects in the first cohort. For the cohort, immune exposure information was limited to CMV serostatus. The study gave a list of roughly 150 TCR beta chains associated with cytomegalovirus. A later analysis reported that several top co-occurrence clusters appeared linked to parvovirus B19, influenza, CMV and Epstein-Barr virus. A few of the identified cytomegalovirus-associated TCR beta chains were confirmed in vitro to be specific for cytomegalovirus antigens. In a later analysis, the rate of TCR association differed among HLA loci, with DRB1 alleles having the most associated TCRs and HLA-C alleles having the fewest. In a later genetic analysis, fewer N-insertions in productive TCRs were reported among donors in an Asian-associated ancestry cluster than the roughly 670-donor mean. The cohort was sequenced for TCR beta chains only, and without alpha or paired-chain data the features that could be detected were limited. Because counts were too low, 15 to 20 rarely observed V segments, including chromosome 9 orphons, were left out of the earlier analysis of a few hundred of the donors. Most CMV-associated TCR beta chains appeared to be HLA-restricted in a later analysis, and the HLA associations seemed to be driven largely by CMV exposure. Sequencing depth was assumed to be roughly uniform across donors in the presence/absence analyses, though that assumption may not hold. In an earlier analysis of roughly 560 of the donors, most TCR beta V segments were observed in productive rearrangements about 87% or about 30% of the time, broadly matching IMGT annotations. Across donors, most TCR sequences were observed very rarely, whereas some public TCRs were present in many individuals. A group of highly shared sequence variants was considered likely to be a technical artifact of the sequencing pipeline. According to the authors, the approach could potentially be generalized to other disease states and immunological phenotypes. At a false discovery rate of 0.05, a later analysis linked 15,000 to 20,000 TCR beta sequences to specific HLA alleles. Cytomegalovirus status was reported to be diagnosed by the classifier with high specificity and sensitivity in both the original and validation cohorts. In a later analysis, HLA-associated TCR beta chains showed more clonal expansion and lower generation probabilities than non-associated chains that were equally common. When HLA alleles, especially DR and DQ, strongly co-occurred, attributing TCR associations to individual alleles was difficult. Correlated functional status among segregating V segments might be attributable to linkage disequilibrium, but an unknown experimental factor could not be ruled out. In a later genetic analysis, a missense DCLRE1C variant was associated with V-gene and J-gene trimming of TCR beta chains, and the association was replicated in an independent cohort. Because some donors lacked HLA typing at each locus, the association tests relied only on the typed subset. Some IMGT-functional V segments, including TRBV6-2 and TRBV6-3, could not be distinguished by the 87-base-pair reads and were therefore excluded.

The method behind the library was the immunoSEQ multiplex PCR assay. For the multiplex PCR, a mixture combining 60 forward primers for TCR Vbeta segments and 13 reverse primers for TCR Jbeta segments was used. A multiplex PCR assay on genomic DNA amplified the CDR3 region of rearranged TCR beta genes. On the Illumina HiSeq System, the amplified TCR beta libraries were sequenced as 87-base-pair reads. The original pipeline was this. In a later analysis, roughly 80 million unique TCR beta chains were counted across the 500 to 700 repertoires, and some 10 million of these chains were shared by at least two donors. Raw reads were error-corrected and collapsed into unique sequences with a nearest-neighbor algorithm that merged closely related sequences to remove PCR and sequencing errors. V, D and J gene segments were assigned by aligning CDR3 sequences to IMGT reference sequences. For a sequence to be retained, at least a six-nucleotide match to both a V gene segment and a J gene segment was required. Rearrangements were called productive when the CDR3 lacked stop codons and stayed in frame with V and J; all others were non-productive. Following IMGT convention, CDR3 was defined as the stretch from the second conserved V-encoded cysteine to the conserved J-encoded phenylalanine. The earlier analysis of 587 of the donors excluded sequences that lacked an unambiguous match to a single V gene segment. In an earlier analysis of several hundred of the donors, V segments were called functional above 56.7% productive rearrangements and were called segregating when the between-donor standard deviation exceeded 5%. A statistical classification framework was built to diagnose cytomegalovirus status from the catalog of TCR beta chain sequences. In a later analysis, V and J genes were assigned by comparing TCR nucleotide sequences against IMGT/GENE-DB human TR gene sequences. Using the TCRdist pipeline, a later analysis assigned CDR3 sequences along with most-parsimonious VDJ recombination scenarios. In a later analysis, each TCR beta chain was defined by its CDR3 amino acid sequence together with its V-gene family, and reads lacking a unique V-gene family were excluded. To address suspected cross-contamination and a sequencing artifact, a later analysis removed roughly 640 highly shared, low-generation-probability nucleotide sequences. A later analysis calculated a clonal expansion index for each public chain from normalized within-repertoire ranks of inferred template counts. In a later analysis, generation probabilities were computed using a VDJ recombination model fitted to out-of-frame rearrangements, and the results were checked against IGoR. Hypergeometric tests were used in a later analysis to score TCR-TCR, TCR-HLA and TCR-CMV co-occurrence, with a repertoire-size bias correction applied to the TCR pairs. False discovery rates were estimated in a later analysis by permuting HLA or CMV assignments 20 times. In a later analysis, co-occurring TCRs were grouped using DBSCAN, and TCRdist sequence similarity was added for clustering within HLA-allele-positive subsets. Co-occurrence clustering excluded repertoires with fewer than 30,000 or more than 120,000 public chains, plus five with anomalous nucleotide sharing. TCRdb took this table from immuneACCESS and kept in-frame rearrangements with V and J called. Such tables lack part of the clones; where checked against another copy, unresolved V genes explain under half of the gap, and the rest is unexplained. V and J calls and clone size are given by that table; D and trimming were obtained from the DNA. The sample table lists 250,000 to 350,000 clones, under 80% of them with a count of one. The ten largest clones capture 2% to 2.5% of the sample.

CDR1 is given as KGHSH and CDR2 as LQKENI, both from the germline V gene. V drops 3 bases and J drops 1 base, leaving 18 bases in between. CDR3 length: 18 amino acids, cysteine to phenylalanine. Just CDR3 DNA is preserved here, 54 bases in frame from base 1. The source of this sequence is a female donor in good health and CMV-seronegative. Here the chain combines TRBV18 and TRBJ2-2; matching of 6 bases hints at TRBD1 as the D gene. The specimen sequenced was PBMCs. The CDR3 corresponds to CASSPQFTGNLNTGELFF. The nucleotide sequence is given as TGTGCCAGCTCACCCCAATTCACAGGGAATCTGAACACCGGGGAGCTGTTTTTT.